This T cell receptor beta chain appears in the sequencing data of a study of lymphopenia after photon versus proton radiotherapy. General study results and limits: In patients who died, overall survival fell as post-nadir TCR diversity dropped more. Better survival with proton therapy was suggested as possible, not demonstrated. Proton therapy kept repertoires fairly stable, unlike photons, which gained effector/memory cells. After the lymphocyte nadir, photon-treated repertoires showed oligoclonal expansion, especially of CD8+ Temra cells.

Repertoires were generated with immunoSEQ multiplex PCR, while TCRdb's copy carries only in-frame clones and drops some. This table has about 20,000 clones, 75% to 90% appearing once. Comments on this clone: Antigen unknown.

The CDR3 is 17 amino acids. Trimming left V 2 bases short and J 2 bases short, with 19 bases between. Germline CDR1 and CDR2: MGHRA and YSYEKL. The sequence derives from a man in his 70s with pancreatic cancer. This chain links TRBV4-1 with TRBJ2-7, with D possibly TRBD2 on 5 matching bases. Sample: peripheral blood, taken from a patient treated with proton-based radiotherapy. The CDR3 region has the DNA TGCGCCAGCAGCCAACTAACGAGGGAATATCTCCCCTACGAGCAGTACTTC. This sequence encodes CASSQLTREYLPYEQYF.